The rows below give T cell receptor beta chains drawn from one sample of a study of vaccination and CD4 T cells after COVID-19. These receptors have no identified antigens. MiXCR, applied by TCRdb to the PCR reads, yields one record per CDR3 protein. The sample lists about 15,000 distinct CDR3 sequences; 52% were seen once. The sample was CD4+ T cells from blood, cultured in vitro. These receptors were collected from a human donor who had recovered from COVID-19. CDR3s include the opening cysteine and the closing phenylalanine or tryptophan. The order of the fields is CDR3 length, clone size, J gene, V gene, D gene, CDR3 protein, CDR3 DNA. A D gene is named only where the DNA matches it firmly. Only some rows state a clone size, as once, few, many or a class for expanded clones.

length: 13
size: .
J: TRBJ2-1
V: TRBV5-1
D: .
CDR3: CASGAVVDNEQFF
DNA: TGCGCCAGCGGTGCGGTGGTCGACAATGAGCAGTTCTTC

length: 18
size: .
J: TRBJ1-6
V: TRBV6-1
D: TRBD1
CDR3: CASSVAVQGGTYNSPLHF
DNA: TGTGCCAGCAGTGTGGCGGTACAGGGGGGGACCTATAATTCACCCCTCCACTTT

length: 16
size: .
J: TRBJ2-1
V: TRBV28
D: TRBD1
CDR3: CASSSTGGGSYNEQFF
DNA: TGTGCCAGCAGTTCAACAGGGGGCGGCTCCTACAATGAGCAGTTCTTC

length: 15
size: .
J: TRBJ1-2
V: TRBV5-5
D: TRBD1
CDR3: CASSLSGGSIYGYTF
DNA: TGTGCCAGCAGCTTGTCAGGGGGTTCCATCTATGGCTACACCTTC

length: 13
size: .
J: TRBJ1-6
V: TRBV25-1
D: .
CDR3: CASSHGVNSPLHF
DNA: TGTGCCAGCAGTCATGGGGTTAATTCACCCCTCCACTTT

length: 15
size: .
J: TRBJ1-4
V: TRBV25-1
D: TRBD1
CDR3: CASSDVGQGGEKLFF
DNA: TGTGCCAGCAGTGACGTGGGACAGGGAGGTGAAAAACTGTTTTTT

length: 17
size: .
J: TRBJ1-1
V: TRBV6-2/TRBV6-3
D: .
CDR3: CASSPAPQQGLSTEAFF
DNA: TGTGCCAGCAGCCCGGCCCCTCAGCAGGGCCTCAGCACTGAAGCTTTCTTT

length: 16
size: .
J: TRBJ2-1
V: TRBV11-2
D: .
CDR3: CASSLARDRSYNEQFF
DNA: TGTGCCAGCAGCTTAGCGAGAGACCGCTCCTACAATGAGCAGTTCTTC

length: 15
size: .
J: TRBJ2-7
V: TRBV6-1
D: .
CDR3: CASSEALGARSEQYF
DNA: TGTGCCAGCAGTGAAGCGCTAGGCGCCCGTAGCGAGCAGTACTTC

length: 14
size: .
J: TRBJ2-5
V: TRBV7-2
D: .
CDR3: CASSLSIRGVTQYF
DNA: TGTGCCAGCAGCTTATCGATTCGGGGAGTGACCCAGTACTTC

length: 13
size: once
J: TRBJ2-7
V: TRBV28
D: TRBD1
CDR3: CASSRDRGREQYF
DNA: TGTGCCAGCAGCCGGGACAGGGGGCGGGAGCAGTACTTC

length: 13
size: few
J: TRBJ1-1
V: TRBV15
D: .
CDR3: CATSRGGDLEAFF
DNA: TGTGCCACCAGCAGAGGGGGAGACCTTGAAGCTTTCTTT

length: 13
size: .
J: TRBJ2-1
V: TRBV11-2
D: .
CDR3: CASSLDLGDEQFF
DNA: TGTGCCAGCAGCTTAGATTTGGGGGATGAGCAGTTCTTC

length: 16
size: few
J: TRBJ1-3
V: TRBV7-2
D: .
CDR3: CASSYPDVQIGNTIYF
DNA: TGTGCCAGCAGCTACCCGGACGTACAGATTGGAAACACCATATATTTT

length: 13
size: .
J: TRBJ2-1
V: TRBV7-2
D: .
CDR3: CASSLLGINEQFF
DNA: TGTGCCAGCAGCTTACTAGGGATTAATGAGCAGTTCTTC

length: 15
size: .
J: TRBJ2-7
V: TRBV12-3/TRBV12-4
D: TRBD1
CDR3: CASSYSGTGSYEQYF
DNA: TGTGCCAGCAGTTACTCCGGGACAGGCTCCTACGAGCAGTACTTC

length: 13
size: few
J: TRBJ1-2
V: TRBV6-1
D: .
CDR3: CASSRDAYYGYTF
DNA: TGTGCCAGCAGTCGGGACGCCTACTATGGCTACACCTTC

length: 17
size: .
J: TRBJ1-6
V: TRBV4-2
D: .
CDR3: CASSQDWIAFPASPLHF
DNA: TGTGCCAGCAGCCAAGATTGGATTGCATTTCCCGCTTCACCCCTCCACTTT